Each of the 27 T cell receptor beta chains below was sequenced from the same sample in a study of cytomegalovirus exposure and HLA in healthy donors. Using immunoSEQ multiplex PCR, the repertoire was profiled, and TCRdb retains in-frame clones only, with some absent. The sample lists around 110,000 clones; approximately 90% were seen once. Sample: PBMCs. These receptors were obtained from a woman between 18 and 30 years old in good health and CMV-seropositive.

The chain couples TRBV2 to TRBJ1-2; D unclear. CDR1 and CDR2 (germline): SNHLY, FYNNEI. Trimming cost V 5 bases and J 2 bases, with 12 bases left between them. CDR3 length: 14 residues. The DNA for the CDR3 is TGTGCCAGCAGTCCCAAAGCGGGCAACTATGGCTACACCTTC. It translates to CASSPKAGNYGYTF. The complete variable domain, with remaining parts taken from reference TRBV2 and TRBJ1-2, reads EPEVTQTPSHQVTQMGQEVILRCVPISNHLYFYWYRQILGQKVEFLVSFYNNEISEKSEIFDDQFSVERPDGSNFTLKIRSTKLEDSAMYFCASSPKAGNYGYTFGSGTRLTVV.

The rearrangement joins TRBV28 to TRBJ2-2, with TRBD1 matching over 7 bases. V dropped 5 bases and J dropped 0; count of bases not matched to a gene: 6. The CDR3 extends over 16 amino acids. Germline V gene lookup returns CDR1 MDHEN and CDR2 SYDVKM. The DNA of the CDR3 is TGTGCCAGCAGTAACAGGGGCGGACCGAACACCGGGGAGCTGTTTTTT. Amino acid sequence: CASSNRGGPNTGELFF. Based on the CDR3 plus reference TRBV28 and TRBJ2-2, the full variable domain is DVKVTQSSRYLVKRTGEKVFLECVQDMDHENMFWYRQDPGLGLRLIYFSYDVKMKEKGDIPEGYSVSREKKERFSLILESASTNQTSMYLCASSNRGGPNTGELFFGEGSRLTVL.

CDR3 nucleotide sequence: TGCAGCGTTGAGGGGACAGGGTCGGGAGACACTGAAGCTTTCTTT. As protein: CSVEGTGSGDTEAFF. This chain connects TRBV29-1 to TRBJ1-1, with 9 bases aligning to TRBD1. CDR3 length: 15 residues. The junction had 8 bases not matched to a gene; V was cut back by 3 bases and J by 3 bases. Germline lookup yields CDR1 SQVTM and CDR2 ANQGSEA.

In this sample, this clone turned up once. The chain couples TRBV27 to TRBJ2-7; TRBD1 aligns across 7 bases. The CDR3 extends over 13 amino acids. J gave up 1 base and V 6 bases, and 3 bases lay outside the gene matches. Germline-derived CDR1 and CDR2 are MNHEY and SMNVEV (reference sequence). CDR3 DNA sequence: TGTGCCAGCAGCAGGACAGGATCCTACGAGCAGTACGTC. Encoded protein: CASSRTGSYEQYV.

The chain employs TRBV5-4 and TRBJ2-5, with D tentatively TRBD2 (6 bases). The CDR3 loop spans 14 amino acids. The V and J ends lost 5 bases and 2 bases respectively, with 13 bases between them. The germline gives CDR1 SGHNT, CDR2 YYREEE (reference sequence). This CDR3 is CASRAGTVQETQYF. As DNA, the CDR3 is TGTGCCAGCAGGGCGGGGACTGTTCAAGAGACCCAGTACTTC.

The chain is built from TRBV4-1 and TRBJ1-1; D gene unclear. V was cut by 5 bases and J by 5 bases, with 12 bases left in between. This CDR3 has 13 amino acids. Germline V lookup: CDR1 MGHRA, CDR2 YSYEKL. The CDR3 DNA is TGCGCCAGCAGCGGAGGACCGAGGACTGAAGCTTTCTTT. It yields the protein CASSGGPRTEAFF.

The chain uses TRBV25-1 and TRBJ1-1; D perhaps matches TRBD1 (6 bases). This CDR3 has 15 amino acids. Germline V gene data show CDR1 as MGHDK and CDR2 as SYGVNS. With 6 bases removed from V and 1 base from J, the gap between germline ends came to 15 bases. CDR3 protein: CASRPPGTPNTEAFF. The CDR3 DNA reads TGTGCCAGCAGACCGCCCGGGACACCGAACACTGAAGCTTTCTTT.

The rearrangement links TRBV19 to TRBJ1-2, with unresolved D. The CDR3 is 14 residues long. Per germline, CDR1 LNHDA and CDR2 SQIVND (reference sequence). Trimming shortened V by 6 bases and J by 8 bases, and 19 bases separated the two germline ends. The CDR3 here is CASSRTETSGGYTF. CDR3 DNA: TGTGCCAGTAGCAGAACAGAAACCTCGGGAGGCTACACCTTC.

The chain carries TRBV2 and TRBJ2-4; a possible D gene is TRBD2 (6 bases). From germline, CDR1 is SNHLY and CDR2 FYNNEI. V shed 5 bases and J shed 5 bases, with 10 bases lying between them. The CDR3 is 13 amino acids. The CDR3, as DNA: TGTGCCAGCAGTTACCCGGGGGAAAACATTCAGTACTTC. Residues: CASSYPGENIQYF.

The chain is built from TRBV5-6 and TRBJ2-5; TRBD2 might be the D (5 bases). The ends were cut back, 4 bases at V and 3 bases at J, with 13 bases in the middle. CDR3 length equals 14 residues. Germline values: CDR1 SGHDT, CDR2 YYEEEE. The DNA of the CDR3 is TGTGCCAGCAGCGCCACTAGTCCCAAAGAGACCCAGTACTTC. Its protein is CASSATSPKETQYF.

The V and J genes are TRBV18 and TRBJ2-1; possible D gene TRBD2, 7 bases. Germline assignment: CDR1 KGHSH and CDR2 LQKENI. The CDR3 sequence is 15 residues long. Trimming removed 3 bases from V and 3 bases from J, with 12 bases in between. CDR3: CASSPGGGHYNEQFF. The CDR3 coding sequence is TGTGCCAGCTCACCCGGCGGGGGCCACTACAATGAGCAGTTCTTC.

This chain joins TRBV2 and TRBJ1-6, with 7 bases fitting TRBD1. V shed 2 bases and J 9 bases; nucleotides not matched to a gene: 7. Germline CDR1 SNHLY, CDR2 FYNNEI. The CDR3 loop spans 15 amino acids. CDR3 in DNA: TGTGCCAGCAGTGAATTGTCAGGGGGGAGTTCACCCCTCCACTTT. Amino acids: CASSELSGGSSPLHF.

The J gene is TRBJ2-7, the V gene TRBV5-6, with 9 bases matching TRBD1. The CDR3 is 15 residues long. The germline V gene has CDR1 SGHDT and CDR2 YYEEEE. Trimming removed 3 bases from V and 3 bases from J; junction bases left unmatched: 7. The CDR3 DNA sequence: TGTGCCAGCAGCTCAGCCGGGACAGGGTACTACGAGCAGTACTTC. Translating it yields CASSSAGTGYYEQYF.

The chain recombines TRBV2 with TRBJ1-5; D is perhaps TRBD1 (5 bases). The V gene's germline CDR1 is SNHLY and CDR2 FYNNEI. V lost 2 bases to trimming and J lost 7 bases, with 18 bases between them. The CDR3 loop spans 16 amino acids. The CDR3 loop reads CASSELMTRGFQPQHF. CDR3 bases: TGTGCCAGCAGTGAACTTATGACAAGGGGCTTCCAGCCCCAGCATTTT.

This chain uses TRBV28 with TRBJ1-5; 7 nucleotides agree with TRBD1. The CDR3 is 15 amino acids. Germline CDR1 MDHEN, CDR2 SYDVKM. Losses at the gene ends were 5 bases for V and 3 bases for J; bases not matched to a gene: 7. The CDR3: CASSPRDSLNQPQHF. The CDR3 DNA follows: TGTGCCAGCAGTCCCCGGGACAGCCTCAATCAGCCCCAGCATTTT.

This rearrangement joins TRBV27 to TRBJ2-1; tentative D call: TRBD2 (7 bases). CDR1 is MNHEY, CDR2 SMNVEV, per germline (reference sequence). V was trimmed by 6 bases and J by 8 bases, leaving 17 bases between them. This CDR3 is 14 amino acids long. CDR3 amino acids: CASRVGGPGHEQFF. For the CDR3, the DNA is TGTGCCAGCAGAGTGGGGGGGCCGGGACATGAGCAGTTCTTC.

The genes are TRBV11-2 and TRBJ2-1, with 8 bases identical to TRBD2. This CDR3 is built from 13 residues. Germline assignment: CDR1 SGHAT and CDR2 FQNNGV. V was pared by 5 bases and J by 7 bases, with 4 bases of the junction left unmatched. The CDR3, as DNA: TGTGCCAGCAGCCCGGGGGGGTTTAATGAGCAGTTCTTC. This encodes CASSPGGFNEQFF. The complete variable domain, with remaining parts taken from reference TRBV11-2 and TRBJ2-1, reads EAGVAQSPRYKIIEKRQSVAFWCNPISGHATLYWYQQILGQGPKLLIQFQNNGVVDDSQLPKDRFSAERLKGVDSTLKIQPAKLEDSAVYLCASSPGGFNEQFFGPGTRLTVL.

The chain has TRBV6-1 and TRBJ2-3; TRBD1 matches 8 bases. This CDR3 is built from 15 residues. The germline V gene encodes CDR1 MNHNS and CDR2 SASEGT. Trimming at V came to 1 base and at J to 0 bases, leaving 0 bases not matched to a gene. In DNA, the CDR3 is TGTGCCAGCAGTGAAGACAGGGGGAGCACAGATACGCAGTATTTT. Its protein product is CASSEDRGSTDTQYF.

This clone was counted a few times. The chain links TRBV15 to TRBJ1-2; a weak D match, TRBD1 (6 bases). The V gene's germline CDR1 is LNHNV and CDR2 YYDKDF (reference sequence). CDR3 length: 13 amino acids. Trimming took off 3 bases at V and 5 bases at J, with 10 bases between the two ends. DNA for the CDR3: TGTGCCACCAGCAGCGACAGGATTTATGGCTACACCTTC. This gives the protein CATSSDRIYGYTF.

The genes are TRBV6-1 and TRBJ2-5; 7 nucleotides agree with TRBD2. The V segment lost 4 bases and the J segment 5 bases; nucleotides outside the gene matches: 4. This CDR3 is built from 13 residues. Germline V gives CDR1 MNHNS, CDR2 SASEGT. The CDR3 DNA follows: TGTGCCAGCAGTGTCGCGGGGGTGGAGACCCAGTACTTC. Protein product: CASSVAGVETQYF.

The CDR3 bases are TGTGCCACCCGGGGGGGCCTAGATACGCAGTATTTT. Translating gives CATRGGLDTQYF. The V and J genes are TRBV28 and TRBJ2-3, with 8 bases fitting TRBD2. Germline V lookup: CDR1 MDHEN, CDR2 SYDVKM. This CDR3 contains 12 residues. The V and J ends lost 10 bases and 5 bases, in that order; junction bases with no gene match: 5.

The rearrangement joins TRBV27 to TRBJ1-2, with 9 bases that match TRBD1. Unmatched junction bases numbered 14, after V lost 5 bases and J lost 7 bases. Germline CDR1 MNHEY, CDR2 SMNVEV (reference sequence). This CDR3 region has 16 residues. The CDR3 here is CASSPEPGQGPSGYTF. CDR3 coding DNA: TGTGCCAGCAGTCCAGAACCGGGACAGGGTCCCTCTGGCTACACCTTC.

The genes are TRBV27 and TRBJ2-3; TRBD1 aligns across 9 bases. Germline V gene sequence: CDR1 MNHEY, CDR2 SMNVEV (reference sequence). Trimming at V came to 6 bases and at J to 8 bases, leaving 12 bases not matched to a gene. The CDR3 extends over 15 amino acids. CDR3 protein: CASRKTPGQGGTQYF. CDR3 nucleotides: TGTGCCAGCAGGAAGACACCGGGACAGGGAGGTACGCAGTATTTT.

V and J are TRBV18 and TRBJ1-5; 7 nucleotides line up with TRBD1. Germline V gene sequence: CDR1 KGHSH, CDR2 LQKENI. The CDR3 is 14 residues long. Trimming at V came to 3 bases and at J to 5 bases, leaving 4 bases not matched to a gene. CDR3 residues: CASSPRDSHQPQHF. CDR3 DNA sequence: TGTGCCAGCTCACCCCGGGACAGCCATCAGCCCCAGCATTTT.

The chain is built from TRBV27 and TRBJ2-5; 9 nucleotides line up with TRBD2. Germline lookup yields CDR1 MNHEY and CDR2 SMNVEV (reference sequence). Trimming at V came to 0 bases and at J to 13 bases, leaving 6 bases not matched to a gene. This CDR3 comprises 13 residues. The CDR3 region is CASSLSIAGAPYF. The CDR3 DNA reads as TGTGCCAGCAGTTTATCGATAGCGGGGGCACCGTACTTC.

The chain employs TRBV29-1 and TRBJ1-1; weak D call: TRBD1 (5 bases). Between the trimmed V and J ends, which lost 7 bases and 3 bases, there was a span of 15 bases. CDR3 length: 13 residues. Germline lookup yields CDR1 SQVTM and CDR2 ANQGSEA. The CDR3 sequence is CSARGTEYTEAFF. CDR3 DNA sequence: TGCAGCGCTCGGGGGACGGAGTACACTGAAGCTTTCTTT.

This clone was found once. This chain joins TRBV28 and TRBJ1-5, with 7 bases identical to TRBD1. CDR3 length: 14 amino acids. The germline CDR1 and CDR2 sequences are MDHEN and SYDVKM. V shed 6 bases and J 0 bases; nucleotides not matched to a gene: 2. The CDR3 DNA is TGTGCCAGCAGAGGGACAGTTAGCAATCAGCCCCAGCATTTT. Its translation is CASRGTVSNQPQHF.